The text below deals with one TCR beta chain. The antigen remains undetermined. For TCR, cDNA came from 5'RACE template switching, which added a universal primer site and UMIs. TCRdb processed the 5' RACE reads anew with MiXCR; each CDR3 protein has one entry. This table has around 590,000 distinct CDR3 sequences, roughly an eighth appearing once. This sample stems from a study of T cells after yellow fever vaccination. At the level of the study: Preparation of the low-cell-number fractions used SMART-Seq v4 Ultra Low Input.

Findings of the study overall: Compared with primary, the secondary response was weaker and peaked at day 5, not 15. Any FACS-sorted repertoire could hold abundant clonotypes that contaminate it from the bulk population.

This CDR3 comprises 15 residues. In germline, CDR1 is ENHRY, CDR2 SYGVKD. V gave up 4 bases and J gave up 2 bases; unmatched junction bases: 4. The source is a man between 25 and 39 years old who received the YFV17D yellow fever vaccine. The gene calls are TRBV10-3 and TRBJ2-1, with 8 nucleotides matching TRBD2. This specimen was PBMCs, taken on the day of the yellow fever booster vaccination. CDR3: CAISGVSGTYNEQFF. In nucleotides, the CDR3 is TGTGCCATCAGTGGTGTTAGCGGGACCTACAATGAGCAGTTCTTC.